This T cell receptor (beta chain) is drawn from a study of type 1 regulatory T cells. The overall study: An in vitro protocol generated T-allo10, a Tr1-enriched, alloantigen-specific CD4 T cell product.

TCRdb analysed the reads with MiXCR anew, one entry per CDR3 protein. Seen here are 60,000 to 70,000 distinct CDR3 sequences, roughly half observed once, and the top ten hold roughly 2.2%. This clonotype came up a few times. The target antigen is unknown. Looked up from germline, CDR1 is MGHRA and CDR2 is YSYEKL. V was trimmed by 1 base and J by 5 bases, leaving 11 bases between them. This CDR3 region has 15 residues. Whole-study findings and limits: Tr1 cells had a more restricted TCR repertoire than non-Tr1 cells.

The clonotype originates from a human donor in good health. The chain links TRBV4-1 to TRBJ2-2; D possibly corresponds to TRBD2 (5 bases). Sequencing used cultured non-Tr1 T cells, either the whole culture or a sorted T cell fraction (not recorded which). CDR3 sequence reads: CASSQGERATGELFF. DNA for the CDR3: TGCGCCAGCAGCCAAGGGGAGAGAGCAACCGGGGAGCTGTTTTTT.